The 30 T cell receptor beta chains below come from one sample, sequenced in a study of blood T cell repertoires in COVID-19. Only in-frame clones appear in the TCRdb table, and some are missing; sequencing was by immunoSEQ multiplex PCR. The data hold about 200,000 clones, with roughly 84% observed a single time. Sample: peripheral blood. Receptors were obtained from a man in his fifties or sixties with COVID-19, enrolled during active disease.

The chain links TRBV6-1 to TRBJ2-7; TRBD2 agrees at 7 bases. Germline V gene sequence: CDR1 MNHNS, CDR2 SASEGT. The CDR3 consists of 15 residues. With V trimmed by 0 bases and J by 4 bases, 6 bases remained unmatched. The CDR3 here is CASSEAPGGLYEQYF. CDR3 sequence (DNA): TGTGCCAGCAGTGAAGCGCCGGGGGGACTATACGAGCAGTACTTC.

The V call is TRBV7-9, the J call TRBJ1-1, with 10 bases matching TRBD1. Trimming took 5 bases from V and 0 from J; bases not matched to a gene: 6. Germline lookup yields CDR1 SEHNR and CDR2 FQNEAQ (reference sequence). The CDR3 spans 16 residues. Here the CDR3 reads CASSPGQGGMNTEAFF. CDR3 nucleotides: TGTGCCAGCAGCCCCGGACAGGGGGGGATGAACACTGAAGCTTTCTTT.

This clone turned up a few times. CDR3 nucleotide sequence: TGTGCCAGCAGCTTACTTATCTCGGCCTACGAGCAGTACTTC. Encoded protein: CASSLLISAYEQYF. The chain is built from TRBV7-8 and TRBJ2-7, with D unresolved. Trimming cost V 2 bases and J 2 bases, with 10 bases left between them. This CDR3 comprises 14 residues. Germline V gene lookup returns CDR1 SGHVS and CDR2 FQNEAQ. Full variable domain (missing parts from reference TRBV7-8 and TRBJ2-7): GAGVSQSPRYKVAKRGQDVALRCDPISGHVSLFWYQQALGQGPEFLTYFQNEAQLDKSGLPSDRFFAERPEGSVSTLKIQRTQQEDSAVYLCASSLLISAYEQYFGPGTRLTVT.

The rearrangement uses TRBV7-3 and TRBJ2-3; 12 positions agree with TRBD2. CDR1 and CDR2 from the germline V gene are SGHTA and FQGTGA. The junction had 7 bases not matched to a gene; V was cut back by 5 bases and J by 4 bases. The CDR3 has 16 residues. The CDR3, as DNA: TGTGCCAGCAGCCAAGGACTAGCGGGATTGGCAGATACGCAGTATTTT. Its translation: CASSQGLAGLADTQYF.

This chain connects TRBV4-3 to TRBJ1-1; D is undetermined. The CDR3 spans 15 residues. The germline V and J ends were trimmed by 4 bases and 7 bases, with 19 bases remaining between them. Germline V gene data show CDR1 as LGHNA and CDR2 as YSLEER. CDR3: CASSRTGVPKVEAFF. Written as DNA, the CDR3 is TGCGCCAGCAGCCGAACCGGTGTCCCAAAAGTTGAAGCTTTCTTT.

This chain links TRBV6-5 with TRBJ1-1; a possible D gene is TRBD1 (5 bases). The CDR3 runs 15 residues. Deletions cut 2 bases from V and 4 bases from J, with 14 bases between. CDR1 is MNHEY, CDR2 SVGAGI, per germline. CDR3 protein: CASSYGGNSGTEAFF. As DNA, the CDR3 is TGTGCCAGCAGTTACGGGGGGAATAGCGGCACTGAAGCTTTCTTT.

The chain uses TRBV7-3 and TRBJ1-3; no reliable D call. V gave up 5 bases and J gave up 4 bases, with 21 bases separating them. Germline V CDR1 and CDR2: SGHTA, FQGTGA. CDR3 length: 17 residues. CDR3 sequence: CASSPLGSRENGNTIYF. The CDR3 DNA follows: TGTGCCAGCAGCCCCCTGGGTAGTAGGGAGAACGGAAACACCATATATTTT.

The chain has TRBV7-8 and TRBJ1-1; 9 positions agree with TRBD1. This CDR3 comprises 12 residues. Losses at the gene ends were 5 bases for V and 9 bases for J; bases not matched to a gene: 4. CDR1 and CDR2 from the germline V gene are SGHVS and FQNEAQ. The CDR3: CASSPGTGKAFF. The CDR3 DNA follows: TGTGCCAGCAGCCCCGGGACAGGGAAAGCTTTCTTT.

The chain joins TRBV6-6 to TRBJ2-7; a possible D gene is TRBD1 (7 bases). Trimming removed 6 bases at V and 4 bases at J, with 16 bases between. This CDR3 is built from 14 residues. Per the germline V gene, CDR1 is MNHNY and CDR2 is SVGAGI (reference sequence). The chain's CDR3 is CASSPRQGGYEQYF. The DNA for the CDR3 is TGTGCCAGCAGCCCCCGACAGGGAGGTTACGAGCAGTACTTC.

CDR3 in DNA: TGTGCCAGCAGCTTTCAGGTTCTCTATGGCTACACCTTC. It codes for CASSFQVLYGYTF. The V call is TRBV13, the J call TRBJ1-2; D not resolved. This CDR3 is 13 amino acids long. Trimming removed 3 bases at V and 4 bases at J, with 9 bases between. Germline V gene data show CDR1 as PRHDT and CDR2 as FYEKMQ (reference sequence).

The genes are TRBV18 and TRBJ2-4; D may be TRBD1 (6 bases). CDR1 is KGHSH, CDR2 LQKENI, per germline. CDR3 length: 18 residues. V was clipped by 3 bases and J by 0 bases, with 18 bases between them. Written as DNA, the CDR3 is TGTGCCAGCTCACCCTCCCCACCGGGACAAATAGCCAAAAACATTCAGTACTTC. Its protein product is CASSPSPPGQIAKNIQYF.

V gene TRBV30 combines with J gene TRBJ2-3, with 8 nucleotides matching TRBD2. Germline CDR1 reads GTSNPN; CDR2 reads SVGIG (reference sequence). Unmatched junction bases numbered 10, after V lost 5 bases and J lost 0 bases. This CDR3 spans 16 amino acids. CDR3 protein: CAWELGSSGSTDTQYF. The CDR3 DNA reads TGTGCCTGGGAACTGGGGTCTAGCGGGAGCACAGATACGCAGTATTTT.

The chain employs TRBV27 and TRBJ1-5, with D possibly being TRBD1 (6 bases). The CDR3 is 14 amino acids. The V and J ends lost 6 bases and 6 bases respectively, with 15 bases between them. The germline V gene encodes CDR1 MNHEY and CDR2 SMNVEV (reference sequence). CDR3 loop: CASRPAGVAQPQHF. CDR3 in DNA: TGTGCCAGCAGACCTGCAGGGGTGGCTCAGCCCCAGCATTTT.

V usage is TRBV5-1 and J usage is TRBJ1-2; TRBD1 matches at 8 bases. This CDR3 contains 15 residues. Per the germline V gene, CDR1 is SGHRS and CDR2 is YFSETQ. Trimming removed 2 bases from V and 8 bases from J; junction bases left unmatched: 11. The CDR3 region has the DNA TGCGCCAGCAGCTTCCAGGGGGCCCCAGATAAGGGCTACACCTTC. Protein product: CASSFQGAPDKGYTF.

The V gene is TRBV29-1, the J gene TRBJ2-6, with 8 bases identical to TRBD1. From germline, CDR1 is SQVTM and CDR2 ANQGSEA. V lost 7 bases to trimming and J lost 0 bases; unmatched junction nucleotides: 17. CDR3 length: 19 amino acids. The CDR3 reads CSAAGWGDRLTSGANVLTF. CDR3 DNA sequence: TGCAGCGCCGCCGGGTGGGGGGACAGGCTTACCTCTGGGGCCAACGTCCTGACTTTC. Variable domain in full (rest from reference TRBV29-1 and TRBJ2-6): SAVISQKPSRDICQRGTSLTIQCQVDSQVTMMFWYRQQPGQSLTLIATANQGSEATYESGFVIDKFPISRPNLTFSTLTVSNMSPEDSSIYLCSAAGWGDRLTSGANVLTFGAGSRLTVL.

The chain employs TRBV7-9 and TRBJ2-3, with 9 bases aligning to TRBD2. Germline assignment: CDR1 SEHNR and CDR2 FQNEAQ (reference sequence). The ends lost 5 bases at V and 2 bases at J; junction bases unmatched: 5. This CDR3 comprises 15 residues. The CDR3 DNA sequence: TGTGCCAGCAGCCAGGGACTAGCAAACACAGATACGCAGTATTTT. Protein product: CASSQGLANTDTQYF.

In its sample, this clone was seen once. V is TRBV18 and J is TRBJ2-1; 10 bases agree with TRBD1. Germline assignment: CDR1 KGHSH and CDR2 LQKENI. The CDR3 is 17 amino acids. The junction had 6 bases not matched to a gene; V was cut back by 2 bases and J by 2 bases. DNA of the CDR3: TGTGCCAGCTCACCAAGACCGGGACAGGGGACCTACAATGAGCAGTTCTTC. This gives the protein CASSPRPGQGTYNEQFF. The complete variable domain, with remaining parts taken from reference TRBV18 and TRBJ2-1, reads NAGVMQNPRHLVRRRGQEARLRCSPMKGHSHVYWYRQLPEEGLKFMVYLQKENIIDESGMPKERFSAEFPKEGPSILRIQQVVRGDSAAYFCASSPRPGQGTYNEQFFGPGTRLTVL.

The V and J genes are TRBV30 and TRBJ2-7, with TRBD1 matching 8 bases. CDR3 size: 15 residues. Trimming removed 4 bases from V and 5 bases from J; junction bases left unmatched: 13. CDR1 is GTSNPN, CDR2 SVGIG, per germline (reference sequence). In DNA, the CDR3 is TGTGCCTGGATCAGGGGGCGGGGAAGGGGGGACGAGCAGTACTTC. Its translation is CAWIRGRGRGDEQYF.

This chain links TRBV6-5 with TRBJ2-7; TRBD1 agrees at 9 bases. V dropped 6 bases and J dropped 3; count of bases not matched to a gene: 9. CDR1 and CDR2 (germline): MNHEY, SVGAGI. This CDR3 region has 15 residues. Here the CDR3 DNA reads TGTGCCAGCAGAAACCGGGACAGGGATTTCTACGAGCAGTACTTC. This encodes CASRNRDRDFYEQYF.

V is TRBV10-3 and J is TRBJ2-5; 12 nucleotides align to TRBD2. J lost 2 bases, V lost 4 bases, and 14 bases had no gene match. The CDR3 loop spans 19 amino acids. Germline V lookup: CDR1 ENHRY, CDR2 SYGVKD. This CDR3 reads CAISGGTGALAGGQETQYF. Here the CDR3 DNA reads TGTGCCATCAGTGGGGGAACAGGGGCTCTAGCGGGAGGGCAAGAGACCCAGTACTTC.

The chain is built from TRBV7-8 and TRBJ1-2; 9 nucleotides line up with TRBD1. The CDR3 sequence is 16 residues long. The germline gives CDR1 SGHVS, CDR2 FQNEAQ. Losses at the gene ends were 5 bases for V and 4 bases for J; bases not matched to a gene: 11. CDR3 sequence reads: CASSIRTGASSYGYTF. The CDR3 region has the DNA TGTGCCAGCAGCATTCGGACAGGGGCCTCTAGCTATGGCTACACCTTC.

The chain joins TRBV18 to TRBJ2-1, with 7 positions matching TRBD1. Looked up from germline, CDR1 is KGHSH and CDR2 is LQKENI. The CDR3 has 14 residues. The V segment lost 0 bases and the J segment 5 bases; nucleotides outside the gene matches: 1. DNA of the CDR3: TGTGCCAGCTCACCACCTGGGACAGACAATGAGCAGTTCTTC. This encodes CASSPPGTDNEQFF. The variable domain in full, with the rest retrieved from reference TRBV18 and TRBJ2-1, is NAGVMQNPRHLVRRRGQEARLRCSPMKGHSHVYWYRQLPEEGLKFMVYLQKENIIDESGMPKERFSAEFPKEGPSILRIQQVVRGDSAAYFCASSPPGTDNEQFFGPGTRLTVL.

CDR3 sequence reads: CASSKESGGSEAFF. The CDR3 DNA reads as TGCGCCAGCAGCAAAGAATCAGGGGGCAGTGAAGCTTTCTTT. The V call is TRBV5-1, the J call TRBJ1-1, with 8 bases lining up with TRBD1. The junction had 9 bases not matched to a gene; V was cut back by 4 bases and J by 7 bases. Germline V gene lookup returns CDR1 SGHRS and CDR2 YFSETQ. This CDR3 is 14 amino acids long.

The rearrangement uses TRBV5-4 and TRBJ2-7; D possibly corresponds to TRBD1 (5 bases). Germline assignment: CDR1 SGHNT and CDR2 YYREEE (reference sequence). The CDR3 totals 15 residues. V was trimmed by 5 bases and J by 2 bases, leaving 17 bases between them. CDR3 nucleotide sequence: TGTGCCAGCAGAGACCCGAAGGGGCCTCCCTACGAGCAGTACTTC. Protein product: CASRDPKGPPYEQYF.

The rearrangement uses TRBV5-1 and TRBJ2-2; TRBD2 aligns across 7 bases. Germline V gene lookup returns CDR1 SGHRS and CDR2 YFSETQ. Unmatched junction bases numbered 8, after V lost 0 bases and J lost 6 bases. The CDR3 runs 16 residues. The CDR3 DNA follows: TGCGCCAGCAGCTTGGCCGAGGGAGGGCCGCCCGGGGAGCTGTTTTTT. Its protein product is CASSLAEGGPPGELFF.

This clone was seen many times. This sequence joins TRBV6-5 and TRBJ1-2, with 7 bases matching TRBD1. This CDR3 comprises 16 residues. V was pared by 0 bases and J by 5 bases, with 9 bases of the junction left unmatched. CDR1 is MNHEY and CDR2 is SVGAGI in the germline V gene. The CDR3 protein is CASSYSTGQTIYGYTF. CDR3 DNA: TGTGCCAGCAGTTACTCGACGGGACAGACAATTTATGGCTACACCTTC.

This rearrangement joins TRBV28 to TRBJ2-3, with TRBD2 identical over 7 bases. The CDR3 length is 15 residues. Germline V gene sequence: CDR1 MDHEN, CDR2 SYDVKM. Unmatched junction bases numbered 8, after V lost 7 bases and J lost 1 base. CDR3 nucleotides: TGTGCCAGCACTCTTGGGGGGGTCCGCACAGATACGCAGTATTTT. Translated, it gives CASTLGGVRTDTQYF.

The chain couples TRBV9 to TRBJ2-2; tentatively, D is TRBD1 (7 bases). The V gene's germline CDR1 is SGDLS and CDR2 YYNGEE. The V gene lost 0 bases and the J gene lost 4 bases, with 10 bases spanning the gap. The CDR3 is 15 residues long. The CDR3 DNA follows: TGTGCCAGCAGCGTAGTTCAGGGGGGCACCGGGGAGCTGTTTTTT. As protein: CASSVVQGGTGELFF.

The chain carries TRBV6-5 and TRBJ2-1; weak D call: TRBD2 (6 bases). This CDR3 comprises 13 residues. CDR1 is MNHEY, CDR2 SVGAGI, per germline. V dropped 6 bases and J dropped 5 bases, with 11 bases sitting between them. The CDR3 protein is CASRFSGDNEQFF. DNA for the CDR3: TGTGCCAGCAGATTTAGCGGAGACAATGAGCAGTTCTTC.

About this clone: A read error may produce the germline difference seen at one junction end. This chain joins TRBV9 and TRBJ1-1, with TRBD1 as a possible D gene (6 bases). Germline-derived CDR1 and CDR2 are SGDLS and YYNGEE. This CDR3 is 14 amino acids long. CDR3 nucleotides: TGTGTCAGCAGCGTGACGGACAGGAACACTGAAGCTTTCTTT. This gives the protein CVSSVTDRNTEAFF.